A selection of T cell receptor beta chains follows, all from one sample in a study of CD8 T cells in ankylosing spondylitis. Using its own MiXCR run on the 5' RACE reads, TCRdb lists one record per CDR3 protein. The sample lists roughly 150,000 distinct CDR3 sequences; under 35% were seen once. The specimen sequenced was synovial fluid, either unsorted or a sorted T cell fraction (not recorded which). These receptor sequences come from a male donor with ankylosing spondylitis. The CDR3 runs from the conserved cysteine through the conserved F or W. The D gene is left open where the match is weak. Size values are once, few and many counts, or a class for expanded clones, and some rows have none.

.	TRBJ2-2	TRBV7-2	.	TGTGCCAGCAGCTTGATTGGAACCACCGGGGAGCTGTTTTTT	CASSLIGTTGELFF
.	TRBJ1-3	TRBV7-9	.	TGTGCCAGCAGCTTAGCGGCAGGTGGAGCGAGTGGAAACACCATATATTTT	CASSLAAGGASGNTIYF
few	TRBJ2-2	TRBV6-1	TRBD1	TGTGCCAGCAGTGGGACAGGGAGGAACACCGGGGAGCTGTTTTTT	CASSGTGRNTGELFF
many	TRBJ1-2	TRBV20-1	.	TGCAGTGCCCTTACTCTCCGGGATAACTATGGCTACACCTTC	CSALTLRDNYGYTF
few	TRBJ2-2	TRBV6-2/TRBV6-3	TRBD2	TGTGCCAGCAGCCTCATCCCTAGCGGGAGCGCTTGGAGGGAGCTGTTTTTT	CASSLIPSGSAWRELFF
few	TRBJ1-6	TRBV20-1	TRBD1	TGCAGTGCTTTTAATACAGGGGGCGGAAATTCACCCCTCCACTTT	CSAFNTGGGNSPLHF
.	TRBJ1-1	TRBV10-3	.	TGTGCCATCAGCTTATCCACAGCTAACACTGAAGCTTTCTTT	CAISLSTANTEAFF
.	TRBJ2-1	TRBV28	TRBD2	TGTGCCAGCAGTTTGACTAGCGGGAGCAATGAGCAGTTCTTC	CASSLTSGSNEQFF
.	TRBJ1-4	TRBV20-1	TRBD1	TGCAGTGCCCGCGCCGGGACAGGGGATGAAAAACTGTTTTTT	CSARAGTGDEKLFF
.	TRBJ1-1	TRBV11-3	.	TGTGCCAGCAGCTTAGATCGGGTAGGGACGGCTTTCTTT	CASSLDRVGTAFF
few	TRBJ1-4	TRBV29-1	TRBD1	TGCAGCGTGGGGGACAGGGTTGAAAAACTGTTTTTT	CSVGDRVEKLFF
many	TRBJ2-3	TRBV11-1	TRBD2	TGTGCCAGCAGCTCAGTCCCGGGACTAGCGGGGGGCACAGATACGCAGTATTTT	CASSSVPGLAGGTDTQYF
.	TRBJ2-7	TRBV21-1	.	TGTGCCAGCAGCAATAATTCCTCATCGCCGGGACAGGGTCACTACGAGCAGTACTTC	CASSNNSSSPGQGHYEQYF
.	TRBJ1-1	TRBV29-1	.	TGCAGCGTTGAATCCGGTGTAGGGGCCGCTGAAGCTTTCTTT	CSVESGVGAAEAFF
few	TRBJ2-2	TRBV10-3	TRBD2	TGTGCCATCGGTCAGCTAGCGGGGGGGCTGAGCACCGGGGAGCTGTTTTTT	CAIGQLAGGLSTGELFF
.	TRBJ2-7	TRBV20-1	.	TGCAGTGCTCCCGGGACTCCGACCTCCTACGAGCAGTACTTC	CSAPGTPTSYEQYF
.	TRBJ2-1	TRBV24-1	TRBD2	TGTGCCACCAGTGGGACTAGCGGCCACTCCTACAATGAGCAGTTCTTC	CATSGTSGHSYNEQFF
.	TRBJ2-3	TRBV7-6	TRBD1	TGTGCCAGCAGCTTACTTTCGGCAGGGGGAGGCACAGATACGCAGTATTTT	CASSLLSAGGGTDTQYF
.	TRBJ2-7	TRBV11-1	TRBD1	TGTGCCAGCAGCTCCACCGGGACAGGGTCCTACGAGCAGTACTTC	CASSSTGTGSYEQYF
.	TRBJ1-1	TRBV20-1	.	TGCAGTGCTAGAGATTCGGGACACTCCCCAACGGGACGAGGGAACACTGAAGCTTTCTTT	CSARDSGHSPTGRGNTEAFF
.	TRBJ2-1	TRBV15	.	TGTGCCACCAGCATTAAGCGGGCGGGATCGGGGCAGTTCTTC	CATSIKRAGSGQFF
.	TRBJ1-2	TRBV20-1	.	TGCAGTGCTACTGTGGTTCCAGGCTACACCTTC	CSATVVPGYTF
.	TRBJ2-1	TRBV28	TRBD2	TGTGCCAGCAGTCCTAGCGGGAGAGGGGCCTACAATGAGCAGTTCTTC	CASSPSGRGAYNEQFF
few	TRBJ2-1	TRBV10-1	.	TGCGCCAGTTCGACTGGGAGCTCCTACAATGAGCAGTTCTTC	CASSTGSSYNEQFF
.	TRBJ2-3	TRBV5-1	.	TGCGCCAGCAGCCTGACAGGCCACGACACAGATACGCAGTATTTT	CASSLTGHDTDTQYF
once	TRBJ1-2	TRBV20-1	TRBD1	TGCAGTGCTTTTATCGATGACAGGGGCTATGGCTACACCTTC	CSAFIDDRGYGYTF
.	TRBJ2-7	TRBV5-1	TRBD2	TGCGCCAGCAGCTTGGTACTAGCGGGATCCTCCTACGAGCAGTACTTC	CASSLVLAGSSYEQYF
.	TRBJ1-6	TRBV6-1	.	TGTGCCAGCAGTGAATGGAGGGGGAATTCACCCCTCCACTTT	CASSEWRGNSPLHF
.	TRBJ2-7	TRBV20-1	.	TGCAGTGCTAGGGGGGACAAACCCGAGCAGTACTTC	CSARGDKPEQYF